These 22 T cell receptor beta chains were all obtained from the same sample, sequenced in a study of blood T cells in healthy people across ages. Through a sample-barcoded 5' primer and a J-beta primer mix, a second PCR was run for roughly 6 to 11 cycles. MiXCR, applied by TCRdb to the 5' RACE reads, yields one record per CDR3 protein. The top ten clones hold roughly 25% of a sample with hundreds of thousands of distinct CDR3 sequences, approximately 60% of them seen once. Sequenced sample: blood. These receptors came from a man aged 35 to 55 in good health.

This clonotype was seen a handful of times. The V call is TRBV12-3 or TRBV12-4, the J call TRBJ2-7; D is ambiguous. Trimming left V 3 bases short and J 2 bases short, with 14 bases between. The CDR3 is 15 amino acids. The CDR3 DNA reads as TGTGCCAGCAGTTTGATTGGTACAGAAACCTACGAGCAGTACTTC. This translates into CASSLIGTETYEQYF.

This clonotype was seen just once. The chain combines TRBV7-2 with TRBJ1-4; D might be TRBD1 (5 bases). Germline lookup yields CDR1 SGHTA and CDR2 FQGNSA. This CDR3 comprises 14 residues. V lost 3 bases and J lost 5, with 10 bases in between. CDR3 sequence (DNA): TGTGCCAGCAGCTTGACAGTCCAGAATGAAAAACTGTTTTTT. It codes for CASSLTVQNEKLFF.

This clonotype showed up just a few times. The DNA for the CDR3 is TGTGCCCTGGGGACAGGGAGCACAGATACGCAGTATTTT. This codes for CALGTGSTDTQYF. The chain joins TRBV12-3 or TRBV12-4 to TRBJ2-3, with TRBD1 matching over 9 bases. This CDR3 spans 13 amino acids. V lost 11 bases, J lost 0 bases, and 3 bases stayed unmatched.

This clonotype showed up just a few times. V usage is TRBV9 and J usage is TRBJ2-5, with 7 bases aligning to TRBD2. The CDR3 is made up of 15 amino acids. The ends lost 0 bases at V and 2 bases at J; junction bases unmatched: 4. Germline CDR1 is SGDLS and CDR2 is YYNGEE. CDR3 nucleotide sequence: TGTGCCAGCAGCGTAGTGGCGGGAGTACAAGAGACCCAGTACTTC. Its translation is CASSVVAGVQETQYF.

This clonotype has more than one count but fewer than ten. The genes are TRBV12-3 or TRBV12-4 and TRBJ2-4; 7 bases are shared with TRBD2. The junction had 15 bases not matched to a gene; V was cut back by 4 bases and J by 0 bases. The CDR3 runs 19 residues. The CDR3 DNA reads TGTGCCAGCAGTTACCCTACGTTGAGCGGGGAAAAAGCCAAAAACATTCAGTACTTC. It specifies CASSYPTLSGEKAKNIQYF.

The rearrangement uses TRBV6-2 or TRBV6-3 and TRBJ2-1; 9 bases are shared with TRBD2. The CDR3 sequence is 17 residues long. V lost 0 bases to trimming and J lost 3 bases; unmatched junction nucleotides: 6. Looked up from germline, CDR1 is MNHEY and CDR2 is SVGEGT. The DNA for the CDR3 is TGTGCCAGCAGTTACTCGCCCTCTAGCGGGATCTACAATGAGCAGTTCTTC. Translation: CASSYSPSSGIYNEQFF.

The chain employs TRBV9 and TRBJ2-7; perhaps TRBD2 as D (6 bases). Judging by the DNA end, TRBJ2-5 fits better; the J call may be wrong. There are 15 residues in the CDR3. Looked up from germline, CDR1 is SGDLS and CDR2 is YYNGEE. CDR3 nucleotide sequence: TGTGCCAGCAGCTCCCACGAGACTAGGGGAGAGACCCAGTACTTC. Translated, it gives CASSSHETRGETQYF.

Worth noting for this clonotype: The junction does not match germline at one end; this may be a read error. The chain uses TRBV7-8 and TRBJ1-4; the match to TRBD1 covers 10 bases. CDR3 length: 17 amino acids. Germline CDR1 reads SGHVS; CDR2 reads FQNEAQ. CDR3 region: CAGSSRQGAVSLEKLFF. Written as DNA, the CDR3 is TGTGCCGGCAGCTCTCGACAGGGGGCGGTCTCGCTGGAAAAACTGTTTTTT.

The rearrangement links TRBV20-1 to TRBJ2-1, with D possibly called TRBD1 or TRBD2 (5 bases each). Trimming stripped 1 base from V and 6 bases from J, with 13 bases between. The V gene's germline CDR1 is DFQATT and CDR2 SNEGSKA (reference sequence). The CDR3 is made up of 14 amino acids. The CDR3 protein is CSARAPLGVNEQFF. In nucleotides, the CDR3 is TGCAGTGCTAGAGCGCCGTTGGGGGTCAATGAGCAGTTCTTC.

This chain joins TRBV12-3 or TRBV12-4 and TRBJ2-3, with 8 bases that match TRBD1. The trim removed 3 bases at V and 2 bases at J, leaving 7 bases unmatched. The CDR3 is 16 amino acids. In DNA, the CDR3 is TGTGCCAGCAGTTTCCCCGCGACAGGGGCCACAGATACGCAGTATTTT. This codes for CASSFPATGATDTQYF.

The chain has TRBV7-2 and TRBJ1-5; D uncertain. Germline CDR1 and CDR2: SGHTA and FQGNSA. The CDR3 length is 15 residues. V lost 2 bases and J 1 base, leaving 9 bases between the germline ends. CDR3 DNA sequence: TGTGCCAGCAGCTTACACCGACGGAGCAATCAGCCCCAGCATTTT. Translated: CASSLHRRSNQPQHF.

This clonotype came up a few times. This chain links TRBV4-2 with TRBJ2-3; TRBD2 matches 8 bases. The germline V gene has CDR1 LGHNA and CDR2 YNFKEQ. The CDR3 is 19 residues long. V shed 0 bases and J 0 bases; nucleotides not matched to a gene: 11. CDR3: CASSQDRGSGDPSTDTQYF. CDR3 DNA: TGTGCCAGCAGCCAAGATCGAGGTAGCGGGGACCCTAGCACAGATACGCAGTATTTT.

The chain combines TRBV29-1 with TRBJ2-7, with D perhaps TRBD1 (6 bases). Deletions cut 5 bases from V and 0 bases from J, with 8 bases between. CDR1 is SQVTM, CDR2 ANQGSEA, per germline. The CDR3 sequence is 12 residues long. The CDR3: CSVTTGSYEQYF. For the CDR3, the DNA is TGCAGCGTTACGACAGGCTCCTACGAGCAGTACTTC.

The genes are TRBV6-1 and TRBJ2-1, with 13 bases that match TRBD2. Trimming removed 3 bases from V and 5 bases from J; junction bases left unmatched: 4. Germline V gene data show CDR1 as MNHNS and CDR2 as SASEGT. The CDR3 is made up of 16 amino acids. This CDR3 reads CASSDTSGGADNEQFF. In DNA, the CDR3 is TGTGCCAGCAGTGACACTAGCGGGGGGGCCGACAATGAGCAGTTCTTC.

The DNA of the CDR3 is TGTGCCAGCAGCTCACCAGACACGGCGACCTACGAGCAGTACTTC. Its translation is CASSSPDTATYEQYF. The chain has TRBV5-5 and TRBJ2-4; D unresolved. The tail of the sequence fits TRBJ2-7 better, so the J call may be wrong. The CDR3 totals 15 residues. Germline V gene lookup returns CDR1 SGHKS and CDR2 YYEKEE (reference sequence).

The rearrangement uses TRBV29-1 and TRBJ1-2; D gene ambiguous. The CDR3 extends over 12 amino acids. CDR1 and CDR2 from the germline V gene are SQVTM and ANQGSEA. V was pared by 6 bases and J by 5 bases, with 13 bases between. CDR3 nucleotides: TGCAGCGTCGAAATAGACGGGTATGGCTACACCTTC. Translated: CSVEIDGYGYTF. Together with reference TRBV29-1 and TRBJ1-2, the CDR3 gives the full variable domain: SAVISQKPSRDICQRGTSLTIQCQVDSQVTMMFWYRQQPGQSLTLIATANQGSEATYESGFVIDKFPISRPNLTFSTLTVSNMSPEDSSIYLCSVEIDGYGYTFGSGTRLTVV.

The genes are TRBV12-3 or TRBV12-4 and TRBJ2-5; the match to TRBD1 covers 7 bases. The CDR3 has 11 residues. J gave up 12 bases and V 3 bases, and 4 bases lay outside the gene matches. The CDR3 nucleotides are TGTGCCAGCAGTTTTTTGGGGACAGAGTACTTC. Translating gives CASSFLGTEYF.

V and J are TRBV28 and TRBJ2-7; no definite D call. This CDR3 contains 12 residues. Trimming removed 4 bases from V and 7 bases from J, with 11 bases in between. Germline lookup yields CDR1 MDHEN and CDR2 SYDVKM. The CDR3 nucleotides are TGTGCCAGCAGTTCTTTCCCCAGGGAGCAGTACTTC. It encodes CASSSFPREQYF.

In this sample, this clonotype turned up many times. The V gene is TRBV5-1, the J gene TRBJ1-2; D ambiguous. V was shortened by 1 base and J by 3 bases, with 22 bases between the two germline ends. Germline V lookup: CDR1 SGHRS, CDR2 YFSETQ. The CDR3 loop spans 18 amino acids. CDR3: CASSLPKFLGLKYYGYTF. The CDR3 DNA follows: TGCGCCAGCAGCTTGCCCAAGTTCTTAGGGCTGAAGTACTATGGCTACACCTTC.

The V call is TRBV11-2, the J call TRBJ1-1; no reliable D call. Between the trimmed V and J ends, which lost 5 bases and 9 bases, there was a span of 10 bases. Germline V CDR1 and CDR2: SGHAT, FQNNGV. This CDR3 comprises 11 residues. CDR3 sequence (DNA): TGTGCCAGCAGCGACCGGACCAAAGCTTTCTTT. This gives the protein CASSDRTKAFF.

This clonotype was seen a few times. J is TRBJ2-7 and V is TRBV27; D perhaps matches TRBD1 (6 bases). Germline CDR1 is MNHEY and CDR2 is SMNVEV (reference sequence). This CDR3 has 16 amino acids. V lost 2 bases, J lost 4 bases, and 18 bases lay in between. CDR3 coding DNA: TGTGCCAGCAGTTTACTACCGACAGGTTTAAGGTACGAGCAGTACTTC. Translated, it gives CASSLLPTGLRYEQYF.

V is TRBV6-2 or TRBV6-3 and J is TRBJ2-1; 15 bases line up with TRBD2. From germline, CDR1 is MNHEY and CDR2 SVGEGT. This CDR3 has 16 amino acids. Unmatched junction bases numbered 7, after V lost 5 bases and J lost 8 bases. The CDR3 DNA follows: TGTGCCAGCAGTGGGGGACTAGCGGGAGGAGGACATGAGCAGTTCTTC. It is translated as CASSGGLAGGGHEQFF.